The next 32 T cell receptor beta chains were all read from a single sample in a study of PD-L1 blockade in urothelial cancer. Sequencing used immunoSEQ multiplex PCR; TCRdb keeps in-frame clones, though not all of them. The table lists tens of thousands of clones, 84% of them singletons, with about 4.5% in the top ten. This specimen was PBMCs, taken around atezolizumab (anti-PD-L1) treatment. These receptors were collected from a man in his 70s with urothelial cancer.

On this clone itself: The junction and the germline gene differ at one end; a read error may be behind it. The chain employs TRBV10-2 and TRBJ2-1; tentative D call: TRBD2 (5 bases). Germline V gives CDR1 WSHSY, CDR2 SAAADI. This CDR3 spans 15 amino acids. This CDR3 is CARSDPSRAYNEQFF. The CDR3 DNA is TGCGCCAGGAGTGACCCTAGCAGAGCCTACAATGAGCAGTTCTTC.

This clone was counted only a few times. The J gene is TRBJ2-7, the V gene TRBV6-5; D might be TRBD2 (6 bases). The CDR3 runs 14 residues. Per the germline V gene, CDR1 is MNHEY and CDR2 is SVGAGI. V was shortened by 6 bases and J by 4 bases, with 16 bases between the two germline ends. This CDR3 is CASSRADYAYEQYF. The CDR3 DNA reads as TGTGCCAGCAGCCGAGCGGACTACGCATACGAGCAGTACTTC.

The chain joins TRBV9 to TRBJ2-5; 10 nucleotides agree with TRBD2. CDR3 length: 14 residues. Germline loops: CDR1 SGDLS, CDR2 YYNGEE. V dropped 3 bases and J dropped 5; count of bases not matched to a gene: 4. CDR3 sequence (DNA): TGTGCCAGCAGCGCTAGCGGGAGTGGGGAGACCCAGTACTTC. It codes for CASSASGSGETQYF.

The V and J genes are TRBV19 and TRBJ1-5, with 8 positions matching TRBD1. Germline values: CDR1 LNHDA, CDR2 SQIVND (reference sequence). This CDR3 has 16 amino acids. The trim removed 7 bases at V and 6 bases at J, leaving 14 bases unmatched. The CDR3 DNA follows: TGTGCCAGTACCATAATGGGGGGACAGGCCGGTCAGCCCCAGCATTTT. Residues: CASTIMGGQAGQPQHF.

CDR3 bases: TGTGCCAGCAGCCGCCCCAAAACTAGCGGTAGTCCTGAGCAGTTCTTC. This translates into CASSRPKTSGSPEQFF. This chain connects TRBV6-6 to TRBJ2-1; 8 bases map to TRBD2. V gave up 6 bases and J gave up 9 bases; unmatched junction bases: 16. The length of the CDR3 is 16 residues. Germline CDR1 is MNHNY and CDR2 is SVGAGI (reference sequence).

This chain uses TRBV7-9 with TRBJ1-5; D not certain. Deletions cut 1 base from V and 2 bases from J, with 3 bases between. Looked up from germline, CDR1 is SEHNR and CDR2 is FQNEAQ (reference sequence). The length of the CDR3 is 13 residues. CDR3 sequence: CASSLERNQPQHF. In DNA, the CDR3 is TGTGCCAGCAGCTTAGAGCGCAATCAGCCCCAGCATTTT.

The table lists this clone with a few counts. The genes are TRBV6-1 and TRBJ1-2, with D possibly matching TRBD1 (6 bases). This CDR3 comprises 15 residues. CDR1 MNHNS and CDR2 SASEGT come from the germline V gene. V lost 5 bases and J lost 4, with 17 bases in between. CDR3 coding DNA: TGTGCCAGCAGTTCAGGACAGCCTTACTCCTATGGCTACACCTTC. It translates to CASSSGQPYSYGYTF.

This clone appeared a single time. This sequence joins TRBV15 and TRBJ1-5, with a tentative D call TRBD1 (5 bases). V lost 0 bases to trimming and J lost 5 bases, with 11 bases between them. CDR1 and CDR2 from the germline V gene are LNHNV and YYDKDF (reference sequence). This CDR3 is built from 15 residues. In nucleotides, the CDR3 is TGTGCCACCAGCAGAGAATTTGACAGACATCAGCCCCAGCATTTT. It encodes CATSREFDRHQPQHF.

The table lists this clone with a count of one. This CDR3 reads CASSQGLAGVAGELFF. CDR3 in DNA: TGTGCCAGCAGTCAAGGACTAGCGGGAGTAGCCGGGGAGCTGTTTTTT. The V call is TRBV6-1, the J call TRBJ2-2; 13 bases map to TRBD2. The CDR3 runs to 16 residues. J was trimmed by 6 bases and V by 5 bases; bases with no gene match: 6. Germline V CDR1 and CDR2: MNHNS, SASEGT.

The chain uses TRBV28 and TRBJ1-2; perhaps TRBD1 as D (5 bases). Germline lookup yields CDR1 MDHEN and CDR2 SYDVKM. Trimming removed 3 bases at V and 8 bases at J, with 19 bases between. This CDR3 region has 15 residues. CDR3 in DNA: TGTGCCAGCAGTTTTATAGCTCGACAGTCAAGGGGCTACACCTTC. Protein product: CASSFIARQSRGYTF.

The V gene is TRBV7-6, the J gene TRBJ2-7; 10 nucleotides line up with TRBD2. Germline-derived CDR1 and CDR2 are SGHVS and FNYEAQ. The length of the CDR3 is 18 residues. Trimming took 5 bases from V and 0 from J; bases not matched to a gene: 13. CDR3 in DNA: TGTGCCAGCAGCCAACCGGGACTAGCGCTTTTTAGCTCCTACGAGCAGTACTTC. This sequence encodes CASSQPGLALFSSYEQYF.

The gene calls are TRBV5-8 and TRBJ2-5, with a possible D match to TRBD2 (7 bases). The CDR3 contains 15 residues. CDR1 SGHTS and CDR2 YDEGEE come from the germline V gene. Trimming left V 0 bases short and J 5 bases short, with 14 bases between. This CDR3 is CASSLEGGYSETQYF. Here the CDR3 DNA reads TGTGCCAGCAGCTTGGAGGGGGGGTATTCGGAGACCCAGTACTTC.

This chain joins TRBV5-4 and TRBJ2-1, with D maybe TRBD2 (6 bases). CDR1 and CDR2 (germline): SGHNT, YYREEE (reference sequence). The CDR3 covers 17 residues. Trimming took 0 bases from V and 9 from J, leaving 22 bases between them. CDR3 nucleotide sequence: TGTGCCAGCAGCTTGGGGTATAGACTAGAAGGGAGAAGTGAGCAGTTCTTC. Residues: CASSLGYRLEGRSEQFF.

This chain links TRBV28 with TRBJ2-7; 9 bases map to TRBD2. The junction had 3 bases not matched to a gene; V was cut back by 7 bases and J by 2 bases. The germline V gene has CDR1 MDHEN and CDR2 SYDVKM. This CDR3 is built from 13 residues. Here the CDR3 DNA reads TGTGCCAGCATAGCGGGAGAGACCTACGAGCAGTACTTC. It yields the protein CASIAGETYEQYF.

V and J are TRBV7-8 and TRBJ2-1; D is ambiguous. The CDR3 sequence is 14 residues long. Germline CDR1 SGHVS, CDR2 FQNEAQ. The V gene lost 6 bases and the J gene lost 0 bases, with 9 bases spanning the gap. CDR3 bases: TGTGCCAGCAGTTCAGCGAACTCCTACAATGAGCAGTTCTTC. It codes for CASSSANSYNEQFF.

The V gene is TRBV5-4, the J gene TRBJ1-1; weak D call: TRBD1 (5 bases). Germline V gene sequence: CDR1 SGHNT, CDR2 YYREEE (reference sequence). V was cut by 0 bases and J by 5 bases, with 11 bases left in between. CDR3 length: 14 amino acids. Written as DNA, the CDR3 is TGTGCCAGCAGCTTGGCCTTAAGGGGAACTGAAGCTTTCTTT. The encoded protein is CASSLALRGTEAFF.

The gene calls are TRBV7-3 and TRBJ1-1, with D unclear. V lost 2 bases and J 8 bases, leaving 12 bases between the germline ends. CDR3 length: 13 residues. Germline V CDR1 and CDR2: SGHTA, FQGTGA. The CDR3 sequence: CASSLDQATEAFF. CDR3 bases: TGTGCCAGCAGCTTAGATCAGGCTACAGAAGCTTTCTTT.

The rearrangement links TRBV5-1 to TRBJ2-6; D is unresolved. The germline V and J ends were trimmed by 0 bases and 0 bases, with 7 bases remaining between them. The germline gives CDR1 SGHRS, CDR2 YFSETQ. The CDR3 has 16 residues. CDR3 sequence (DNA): TGCGCCAGCAGCTTGGCCTTATCCTCTGGGGCCAACGTCCTGACTTTC. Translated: CASSLALSSGANVLTF. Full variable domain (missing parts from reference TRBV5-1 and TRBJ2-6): KAGVTQTPRYLIKTRGQQVTLSCSPISGHRSVSWYQQTPGQGLQFLFEYFSETQRNKGNFPGRFSGRQFSNSRSEMNVSTLELGDSALYLCASSLALSSGANVLTFGAGSRLTVL.

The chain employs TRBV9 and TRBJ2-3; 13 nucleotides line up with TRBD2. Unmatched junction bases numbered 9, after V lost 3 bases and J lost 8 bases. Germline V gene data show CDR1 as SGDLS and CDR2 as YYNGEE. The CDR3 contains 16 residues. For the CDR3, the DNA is TGTGCCAGCAGCGCGGCCGGGACTAGCGGGATGATTACGCAGTATTTT. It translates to CASSAAGTSGMITQYF.

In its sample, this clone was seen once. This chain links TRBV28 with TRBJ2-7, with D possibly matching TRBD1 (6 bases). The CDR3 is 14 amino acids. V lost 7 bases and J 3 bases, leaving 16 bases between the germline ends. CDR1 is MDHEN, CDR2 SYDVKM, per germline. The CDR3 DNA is TGTGCCAGCACCCAGGGCAGGGGTTACTACGAGCAGTACTTC. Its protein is CASTQGRGYYEQYF.

CDR3 nucleotide sequence: TGTGCCAGCAGCTTGGGGGGACAGGGGGCCAATCAGCCCCAGCATTTT. Protein: CASSLGGQGANQPQHF. The genes are TRBV5-5 and TRBJ1-5; 12 nucleotides line up with TRBD1. Germline CDR1 is SGHKS and CDR2 is YYEKEE (reference sequence). With V trimmed by 0 bases and J by 3 bases, 1 base remained unmatched. CDR3 size: 16 residues.

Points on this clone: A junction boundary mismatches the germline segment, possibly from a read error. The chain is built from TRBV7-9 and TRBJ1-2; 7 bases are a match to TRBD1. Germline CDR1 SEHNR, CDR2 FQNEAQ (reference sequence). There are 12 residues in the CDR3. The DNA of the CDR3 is TGTGCCAGCAGCTCGGCCGAGACAGGGAATTCCTTC. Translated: CASSSAETGNSF.

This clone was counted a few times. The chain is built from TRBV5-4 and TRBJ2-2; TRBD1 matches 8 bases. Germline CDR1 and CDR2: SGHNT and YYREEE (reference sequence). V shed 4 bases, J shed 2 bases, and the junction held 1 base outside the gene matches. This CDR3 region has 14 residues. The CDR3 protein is CASSGQGNTGELFF. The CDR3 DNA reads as TGTGCCAGCAGCGGACAGGGAAACACCGGGGAGCTGTTTTTT.

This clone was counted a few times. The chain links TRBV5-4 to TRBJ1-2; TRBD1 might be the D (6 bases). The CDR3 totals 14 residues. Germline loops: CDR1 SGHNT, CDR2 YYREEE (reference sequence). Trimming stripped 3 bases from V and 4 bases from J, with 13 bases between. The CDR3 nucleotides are TGTGCCAGCAGCTCAGTGACAGGACTCTATGGCTACACCTTC. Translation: CASSSVTGLYGYTF. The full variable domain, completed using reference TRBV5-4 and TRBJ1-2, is ETGVTQSPTHLIKTRGQQVTLRCSSQSGHNTVSWYQQALGQGPQFIFQYYREEENGRGNFPPRFSGLQFPNYSSELNVNALELDDSALYLCASSSVTGLYGYTFGSGTRLTVV.

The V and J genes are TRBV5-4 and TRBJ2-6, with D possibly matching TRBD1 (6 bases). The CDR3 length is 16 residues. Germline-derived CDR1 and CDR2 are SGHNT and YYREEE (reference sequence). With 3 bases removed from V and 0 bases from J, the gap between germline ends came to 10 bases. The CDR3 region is CASSSKQGSGANVLTF. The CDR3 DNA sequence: TGTGCCAGCAGCTCCAAACAGGGCTCTGGGGCCAACGTCCTGACTTTC.

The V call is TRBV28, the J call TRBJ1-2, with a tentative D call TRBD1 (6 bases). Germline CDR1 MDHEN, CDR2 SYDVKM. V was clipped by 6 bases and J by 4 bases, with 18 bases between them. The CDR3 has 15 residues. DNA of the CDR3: TGTGCCAGCAGGGGTCCGGGACAAGGATTCTATGGCTACACCTTC. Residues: CASRGPGQGFYGYTF.

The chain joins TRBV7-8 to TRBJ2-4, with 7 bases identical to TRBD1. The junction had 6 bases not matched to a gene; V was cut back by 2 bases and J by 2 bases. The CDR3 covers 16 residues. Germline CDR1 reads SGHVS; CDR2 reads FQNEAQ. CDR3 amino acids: CASSLTGGQPKNIQYF. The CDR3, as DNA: TGTGCCAGCAGCTTAACTGGGGGACAGCCCAAAAACATTCAGTACTTC.

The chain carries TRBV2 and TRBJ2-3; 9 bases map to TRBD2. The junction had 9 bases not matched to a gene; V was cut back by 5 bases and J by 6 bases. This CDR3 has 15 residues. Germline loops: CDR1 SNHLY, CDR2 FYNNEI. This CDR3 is CASSLLAGKVDTQYF. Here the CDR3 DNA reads TGTGCCAGCAGTTTGCTAGCGGGAAAGGTGGATACGCAGTATTTT.

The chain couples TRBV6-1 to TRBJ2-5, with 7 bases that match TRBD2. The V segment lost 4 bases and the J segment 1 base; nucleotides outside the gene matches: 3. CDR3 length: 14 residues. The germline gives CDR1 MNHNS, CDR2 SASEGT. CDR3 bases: TGTGCCAGCAGTGGCGGGAGTAGCCAAGAGACCCAGTACTTC. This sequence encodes CASSGGSSQETQYF.

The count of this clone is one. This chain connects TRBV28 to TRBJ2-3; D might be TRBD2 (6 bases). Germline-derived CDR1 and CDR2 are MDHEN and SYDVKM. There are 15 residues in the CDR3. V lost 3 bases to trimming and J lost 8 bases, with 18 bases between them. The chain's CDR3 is CASSLGGVGVGTQYF. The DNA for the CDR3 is TGTGCCAGCAGTTTGGGGGGAGTAGGGGTTGGTACGCAGTATTTT.

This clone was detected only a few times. The CDR3 is CAISESEEGNEQFF. DNA for the CDR3: TGTGCCATCAGTGAGTCGGAGGAAGGCAATGAGCAGTTCTTC. The chain is built from TRBV10-3 and TRBJ2-1; possibly TRBD2 for D (5 bases). The CDR3 contains 14 residues. V shed 0 bases and J shed 6 bases, with 9 bases lying between them. Germline values: CDR1 ENHRY, CDR2 SYGVKD.

CDR3 coding DNA: TGTGCCAGCAGCTTGATCGGGGGGGAGGGGCCTCACACCGGGGAGCTGTTTTTT. Translating it yields CASSLIGGEGPHTGELFF. The rearrangement links TRBV7-6 to TRBJ2-2, with 8 nucleotides matching TRBD2. The CDR3 sequence is 18 residues long. V trimming: 3 bases; J trimming: 3 bases; junction bases outside the gene matches: 12. In germline, CDR1 is SGHVS, CDR2 FNYEAQ.